The 4 T cell receptor beta chains in this list originate from one sample, sequenced in a study of shared clonotypes between healthy human individuals. Data came from immunoSEQ multiplex PCR; TCRdb stores just in-frame clones and leaves some out. The table lists some 470,000 clones, about 79% of them singletons. Sequenced material: PBMCs. These receptors all come from a woman in her forties in good health. Some clones in this sample may be carry-over from other donors' samples.

The chain has TRBV5-1 and TRBJ2-7, with 14 nucleotides matching TRBD2. The length of the CDR3 is 14 residues. Germline-derived CDR1 and CDR2 are SGHRS and YFSETQ. V trimming: 5 bases; J trimming: 5 bases; junction bases outside the gene matches: 3. CDR3 DNA: TGCGCCAGCAGGCAGGGACTAGCGGGAGACGAGCAGTACTTC. This sequence encodes CASRQGLAGDEQYF.

V gene TRBV28 combines with J gene TRBJ2-2, with 7 positions matching TRBD2. V shed 4 bases and J 0 bases; nucleotides not matched to a gene: 2. CDR1 and CDR2 from the germline V gene are MDHEN and SYDVKM. The CDR3 totals 15 residues. The CDR3 coding sequence is TGTGCCAGCAGTTGGAGCGGGGCGAACACCGGGGAGCTGTTTTTT. Amino acid sequence: CASSWSGANTGELFF.

The J gene is TRBJ1-1, the V gene TRBV19; D unclear. V gave up 3 bases and J gave up 0 bases, with 8 bases separating them. The CDR3 runs 14 residues. The germline V gene has CDR1 LNHDA and CDR2 SQIVND (reference sequence). The CDR3 region is CASSIWPMNTEAFF. In nucleotides, the CDR3 is TGTGCCAGTAGTATTTGGCCTATGAACACTGAAGCTTTCTTT.

The genes are TRBV30 and TRBJ2-2; maybe TRBD2 (6 bases). The CDR3 extends over 14 amino acids. The germline V and J ends were trimmed by 4 bases and 6 bases, with 15 bases remaining between them. CDR1 is GTSNPN, CDR2 SVGIG, per germline (reference sequence). The CDR3 protein is CAWKGPGVPGELFF. In DNA, the CDR3 is TGTGCCTGGAAGGGGCCGGGAGTACCCGGGGAGCTGTTTTTT.